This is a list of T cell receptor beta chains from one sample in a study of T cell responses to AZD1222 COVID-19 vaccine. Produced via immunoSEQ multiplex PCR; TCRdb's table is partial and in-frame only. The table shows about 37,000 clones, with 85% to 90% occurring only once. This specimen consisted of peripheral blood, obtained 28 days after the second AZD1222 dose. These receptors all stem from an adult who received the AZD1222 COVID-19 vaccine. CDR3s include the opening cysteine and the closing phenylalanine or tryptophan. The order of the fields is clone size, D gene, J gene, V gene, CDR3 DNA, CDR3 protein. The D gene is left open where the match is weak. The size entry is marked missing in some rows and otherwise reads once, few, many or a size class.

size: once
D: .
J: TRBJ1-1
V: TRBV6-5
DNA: TGTGCCAGCAGGACACAGGGTCGAACTGAAGCTTTCTTT
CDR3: CASRTQGRTEAFF

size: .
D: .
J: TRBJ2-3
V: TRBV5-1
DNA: TGCGCCAGCAGCAGGTGGGCGCGGGGAAGCACAGATACGCAGTATTTT
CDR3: CASSRWARGSTDTQYF

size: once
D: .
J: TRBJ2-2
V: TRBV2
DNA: TGTGCCAGCAGGAGCGTGTCAACCGGGGAGCTGTTTTTT
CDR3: CASRSVSTGELFF

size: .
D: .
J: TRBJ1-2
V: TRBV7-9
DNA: TGTGCCAGCCCGCCCCACAGTAACTATGGCTACACCTTC
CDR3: CASPPHSNYGYTF

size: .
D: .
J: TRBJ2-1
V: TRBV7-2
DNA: TGTGCCAGCAGCTTAGAGAAGTACAATGAGCAGTTCTTC
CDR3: CASSLEKYNEQFF

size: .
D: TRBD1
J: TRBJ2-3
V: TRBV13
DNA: TGTGCCAGCAGCCTTACCGGGACAGGTAGGGTAGCAGATACGCAGTATTTT
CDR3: CASSLTGTGRVADTQYF

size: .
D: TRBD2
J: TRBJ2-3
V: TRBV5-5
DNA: TGTGCCAGCAGCCCGGGACTAGCGGGAGGCCGCCCAGATACGCAGTATTTT
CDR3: CASSPGLAGGRPDTQYF

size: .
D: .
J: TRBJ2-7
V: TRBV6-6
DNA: TGTGCCAGCAGTTACTCGATAACAGGGCCCTACGAGCAGTACTTC
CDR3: CASSYSITGPYEQYF

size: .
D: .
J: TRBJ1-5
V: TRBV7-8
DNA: TGTGCCAGCAGCTTAGTCCCAGGTAGACAGCCCCAGCATTTT
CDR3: CASSLVPGRQPQHF

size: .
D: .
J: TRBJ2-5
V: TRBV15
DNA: TGTGCCACCAGCAGGAGGGGCGGCGGGGCGGTTTCGGAGACCCAGTACTTC
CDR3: CATSRRGGGAVSETQYF

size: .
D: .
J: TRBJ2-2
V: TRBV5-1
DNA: TGCGCCAGCGGGACCGCAGCAAACACCGGGGAGCTGTTTTTT
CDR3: CASGTAANTGELFF

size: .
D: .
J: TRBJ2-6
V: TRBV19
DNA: TGTGCCATCAAGGCCTCTGGGGCCAACGTCCTGACTTTC
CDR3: CAIKASGANVLTF

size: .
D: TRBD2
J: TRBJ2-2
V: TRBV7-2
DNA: TGTGCCAGCAGCTTAGATCTCCTAGCGGGGACCGGGGAGCTGTTTTTT
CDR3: CASSLDLLAGTGELFF

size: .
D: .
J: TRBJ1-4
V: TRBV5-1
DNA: TGCGCCAGCAGCTTGTCCGGGGGCACTAATGAAAAACTGTTTTTT
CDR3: CASSLSGGTNEKLFF

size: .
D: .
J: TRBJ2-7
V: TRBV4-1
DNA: TGCGCCAGCAGCCAAGAAACTGGGGGAGTCTACGAGCAGTACTTC
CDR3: CASSQETGGVYEQYF

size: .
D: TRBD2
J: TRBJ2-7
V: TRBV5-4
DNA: TGTGCCAGCAGCACGAAGGGCCGCGGGAGTTACGAGCAGTACTTC
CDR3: CASSTKGRGSYEQYF

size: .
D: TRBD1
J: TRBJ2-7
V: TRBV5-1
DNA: TGCGCCAGCAGCACGGGACAGGGGGTCCACGAGCAGTACTTC
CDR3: CASSTGQGVHEQYF

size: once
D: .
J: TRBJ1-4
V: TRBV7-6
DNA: TGTGCCAGCAGCTTATCACCTTTTAATGAAAAACTGTTTTTT
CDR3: CASSLSPFNEKLFF

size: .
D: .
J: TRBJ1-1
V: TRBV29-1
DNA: TGCAGCGTCGCTTTGACAGACACTGAAGCTTTCTTT
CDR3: CSVALTDTEAFF

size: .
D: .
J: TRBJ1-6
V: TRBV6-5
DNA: TGTGCCAGCAGTCCTCTCGTGGGATCTAATTCACCCCTCCACTTT
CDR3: CASSPLVGSNSPLHF

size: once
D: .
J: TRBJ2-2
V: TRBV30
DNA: TGTGCCGCCACAGGGTTACTGAACACCGGGGAGCTGTTTTTT
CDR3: CAATGLLNTGELFF

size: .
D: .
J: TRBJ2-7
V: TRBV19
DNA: TGTGCCAGTAGCAATAGGGCGGCTTCATCCTACGAGCAGTACTTC
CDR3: CASSNRAASSYEQYF

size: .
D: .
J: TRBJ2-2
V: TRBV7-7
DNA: TGTGCCAGCAGCTTCGTCTCAGGGGACACCGGGGAGCTGTTTTTT
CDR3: CASSFVSGDTGELFF

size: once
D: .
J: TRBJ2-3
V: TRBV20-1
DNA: TGCAGTACGCTAGTGACAGATACGCAGTATTTT
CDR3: CSTLVTDTQYF

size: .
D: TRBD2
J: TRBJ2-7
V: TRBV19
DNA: TGTGCCAGTACCCCCGGGACTAGCGGGACCTACGAGCAGTACTTC
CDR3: CASTPGTSGTYEQYF

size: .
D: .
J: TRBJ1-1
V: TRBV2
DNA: TGTGCCACAAAGTACGGCGACATCTACACTGAAGCTTTCTTT
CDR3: CATKYGDIYTEAFF

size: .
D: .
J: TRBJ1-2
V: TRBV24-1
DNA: TGTGCCACCAGTGATGAGTATGGCTACACCTTC
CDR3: CATSDEYGYTF

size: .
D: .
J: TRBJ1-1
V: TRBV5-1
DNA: TGCGCCAGCAGCTTCGCAGGAGACACTGAAGCTTTCTTT
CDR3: CASSFAGDTEAFF

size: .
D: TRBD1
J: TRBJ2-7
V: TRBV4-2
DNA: TGTGCCAGCAGCCACATCGGGACAGGGAGAGAGCAGTACTTC
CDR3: CASSHIGTGREQYF

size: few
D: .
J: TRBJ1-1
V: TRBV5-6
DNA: TGTGCCAGCAGCTTAGAAGGACAGATTAACACTGAAGCTTTCTTT
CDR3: CASSLEGQINTEAFF

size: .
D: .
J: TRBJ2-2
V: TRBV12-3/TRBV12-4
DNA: TGTGCCAGCAGTCTACAGGGAACCGGGGAGCTGTTTTTT
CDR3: CASSLQGTGELFF

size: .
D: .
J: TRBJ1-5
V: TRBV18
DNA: TGTGCCAGCTCACCAGGGACACATCAGGCGGGCCAGCCCCAGCATTTT
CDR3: CASSPGTHQAGQPQHF

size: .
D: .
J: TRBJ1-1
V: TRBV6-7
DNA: TGTGCCAGCTATAACATGGAGAGTGGCACTGAAGCTTTCTTT
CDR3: CASYNMESGTEAFF

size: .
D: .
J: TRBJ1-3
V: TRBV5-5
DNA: TGTGCCAGCAGCCGACTCACGCCGGGGGACAGAAACACCATATATTTT
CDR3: CASSRLTPGDRNTIYF

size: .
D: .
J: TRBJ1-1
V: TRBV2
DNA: TGTGCCAGCCCTCCCGAGGGGGTATCCGAAGCTTTCTTT
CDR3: CASPPEGVSEAFF

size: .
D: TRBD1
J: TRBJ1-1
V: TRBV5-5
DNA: TGTGCCAGCAGACAGAGACCCGGGACAGGGGGTACTGAAGCTTTCTTT
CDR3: CASRQRPGTGGTEAFF

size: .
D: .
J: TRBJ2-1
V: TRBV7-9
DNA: TGTGCCAGCAGCTTAGACGGATTCTCCTACAATGAGCAGTTCTTC
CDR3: CASSLDGFSYNEQFF

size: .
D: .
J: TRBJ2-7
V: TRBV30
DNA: TGTGCCTGGAGTTCGACCAGGTACGAGCAGTACTTC
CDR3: CAWSSTRYEQYF

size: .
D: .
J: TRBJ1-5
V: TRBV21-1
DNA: TGTGCCAGCAGCTCCTCCCGGGACAGTGTTCTAGGGCAGCCCCAGCATTTT
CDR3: CASSSSRDSVLGQPQHF

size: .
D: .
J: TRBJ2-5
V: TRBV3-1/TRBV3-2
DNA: TGTGCCAGCAGCCAAGGTCGGGCGGGGGAGACCCAGTACTTC
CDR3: CASSQGRAGETQYF

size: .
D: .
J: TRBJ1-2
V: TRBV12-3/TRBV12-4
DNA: TGTGCCAGCAGTTTGGCAGTCTTTAATGGCTACACCTTC
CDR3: CASSLAVFNGYTF

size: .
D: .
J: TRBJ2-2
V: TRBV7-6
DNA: TGTGCCAGCAGCTTAGCTTCCAGGACTTCTACCGGGGAGCTGTTTTTT
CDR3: CASSLASRTSTGELFF

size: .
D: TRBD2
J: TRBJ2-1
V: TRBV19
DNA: TGTGCCAGTAGTAAGTGGGAGGGCGTCAATGAGCAGTTCTTC
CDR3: CASSKWEGVNEQFF

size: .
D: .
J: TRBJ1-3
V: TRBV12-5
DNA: TGTGCTAGTGGTTTGGGCCAGAGGACTGGAAACACCATATATTTT
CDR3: CASGLGQRTGNTIYF

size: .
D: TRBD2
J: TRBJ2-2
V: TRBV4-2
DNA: TGTGCCAGCAGACCGGGGAGCGGGAGTACCGGGGAGCTGTTTTTT
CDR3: CASRPGSGSTGELFF

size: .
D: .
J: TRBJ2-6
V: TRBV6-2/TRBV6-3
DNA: TGTGCCAGCAGCCACTGGAGTTCTGGGGCCAACGTCCTGACTTTC
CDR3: CASSHWSSGANVLTF

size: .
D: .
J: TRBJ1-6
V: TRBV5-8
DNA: TGTGCCAGCAGCTTGCGGAGGGATCCTCTGTCACCCCTCCACTTT
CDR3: CASSLRRDPLSPLHF

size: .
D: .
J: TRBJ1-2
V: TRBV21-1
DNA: TGTGCCAGCAGCGGTGGGTGCGGCTACACCTTC
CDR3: CASSGGCGYTF

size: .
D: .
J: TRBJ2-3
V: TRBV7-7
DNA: TGTGCCAGCAGCTTAGGACAGAACACAGATACGCAGTATTTT
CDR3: CASSLGQNTDTQYF

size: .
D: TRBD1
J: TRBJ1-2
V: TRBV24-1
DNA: TGTGCCACCAGTGATTCCACCCTGCGACAGGGGAACTATGGCTACACCTTC
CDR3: CATSDSTLRQGNYGYTF

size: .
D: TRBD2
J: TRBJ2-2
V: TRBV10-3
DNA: TGTGCCATCGTCTGGGGGGGGGAAACCGGGGAGCTGTTTTTT
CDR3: CAIVWGGETGELFF

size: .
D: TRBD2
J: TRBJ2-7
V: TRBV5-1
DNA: TGCGCCAGCAAATCCTCTAGCGGGAACTACGAGCAGTACTTC
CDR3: CASKSSSGNYEQYF

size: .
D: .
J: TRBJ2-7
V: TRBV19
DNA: TGTGCCAGTAGTATGATAACCGGGACGGACTACGAGCAGTACTTC
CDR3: CASSMITGTDYEQYF

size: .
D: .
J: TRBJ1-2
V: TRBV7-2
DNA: TGTGCCAGCAGCTTAGTTGGGACCGATTCGGGTCACTATGGCTACACCTTC
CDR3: CASSLVGTDSGHYGYTF

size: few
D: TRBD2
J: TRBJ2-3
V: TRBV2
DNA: TGTGCCAGCAGCCTCGGACTAGCGGGGGGTCGCACAGATACGCAGTATTTT
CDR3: CASSLGLAGGRTDTQYF

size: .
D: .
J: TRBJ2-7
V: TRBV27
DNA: TGTGCCAGCAACCCTGGAGGGGTCTTCGACGAGCAGTACTTC
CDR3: CASNPGGVFDEQYF

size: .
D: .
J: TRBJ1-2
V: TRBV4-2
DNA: TGTGCCAGCAGCCAAGATGGAAACGTTTGGGGGGGCTACACCTTC
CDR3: CASSQDGNVWGGYTF

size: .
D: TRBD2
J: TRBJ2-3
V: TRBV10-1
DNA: TGCGCCAGCAGTCTAGCGGGAACAGATACGCAGTATTTT
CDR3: CASSLAGTDTQYF

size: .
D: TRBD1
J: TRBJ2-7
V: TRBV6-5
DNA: TGTGCCAGCAGTTACTCGACAGGGGGCCGCTACGAGCAGTACTTC
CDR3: CASSYSTGGRYEQYF

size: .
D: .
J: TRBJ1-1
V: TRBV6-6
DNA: TGTGCCAGCAGTTACGGAACGGGAAACACTGAAGCTTTCTTT
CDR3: CASSYGTGNTEAFF